The 17 T cell receptor beta chains below come from one sample, sequenced in a study of T cells in localized non-small cell lung cancer (dated by TCRdb to about 2020). The library relied on the immunoSEQ multiplex PCR assay. The immuneACCESS repertoire file appears here via TCRdb, limited to in-frame rearrangements. These files lack a portion of the clones; in checked studies, under half of the deficit traces to unresolved V genes, and the cause of the others is not known. Present in this sample are 1,500 to 2,000 clones, around 30% of which were seen just once. The ten largest clonotypes hold 13% of the sample. The specimen comprised normal lung tissue next to the tumor, sampled before any cancer treatment. The receptor source for this set is a male donor aged 60 or older with stage II squamous cell lung carcinoma.

The V and J genes are TRBV12-5 and TRBJ1-3; D uncertain. The CDR3 runs to 15 residues. The ends were cut back, 6 bases at V and 2 bases at J, with 14 bases in the middle. CDR1 is LGHNT and CDR2 is FRNRAP in the germline V gene. CDR3 sequence (DNA): TGTGCTAGTGGCCCCTCCCCGGTAACTGGAAACACCATATATTTT. This encodes CASGPSPVTGNTIYF.

This chain connects TRBV6-8 to TRBJ1-1; D gene ambiguous. V lost 1 base to trimming and J lost 0 bases, with 3 bases between them. Germline V gene lookup returns CDR1 MNHGY and CDR2 SAAAGT. There are 13 residues in the CDR3. Written as DNA, the CDR3 is TGTGCCAGCAGTTACTTCATGAACACTGAAGCTTTCTTT. Its protein is CASSYFMNTEAFF.

This clone rates as medium-sized. The chain has TRBV11-3 and TRBJ1-1; TRBD1 is a possible D gene (5 bases). V dropped 5 bases and J dropped 0 bases, with 16 bases sitting between them. Germline CDR1 SGHNT, CDR2 YENEEA. This CDR3 is built from 16 residues. The CDR3 is CASSPWDGPMNTEAFF. As DNA, the CDR3 is TGTGCCAGCAGCCCATGGGACGGACCCATGAACACTGAAGCTTTCTTT.

This clone is labeled as medium-sized. CDR3 nucleotides: TGCGCCAGCAGCCAAGCGGGAGGGGACAATTCACCCCTCCACTTT. Residues: CASSQAGGDNSPLHF. The chain couples TRBV4-1 to TRBJ1-6; D possibly corresponds to TRBD1 (5 bases). The CDR3 runs 15 residues. The V end lost 1 base, the J end lost 7 bases, and 11 bases lay between the germline ends. Per germline, CDR1 MGHRA and CDR2 YSYEKL.

The chain has TRBV6-8 and TRBJ2-7, with TRBD1 identical over 8 bases. The ends lost 4 bases at V and 4 bases at J; junction bases unmatched: 6. Germline lookup yields CDR1 MNHGY and CDR2 SAAAGT. The CDR3 length is 14 residues. The DNA for the CDR3 is TGTGCCAGCAGTTCCAACAGGGGGAGGTACGAGCAGTACTTC. This translates into CASSSNRGRYEQYF.

The rearrangement joins TRBV29-1 to TRBJ1-2; 8 bases agree with TRBD1. Losses at the gene ends were 2 bases for V and 5 bases for J; bases not matched to a gene: 4. Germline V CDR1 and CDR2: SQVTM, ANQGSEA. CDR3 length: 13 residues. This CDR3 is CSVEPGTGYGYTF. The CDR3, as DNA: TGCAGCGTTGAACCCGGGACAGGATATGGCTACACCTTC. The full variable domain, completed using reference TRBV29-1 and TRBJ1-2, is SAVISQKPSRDICQRGTSLTIQCQVDSQVTMMFWYRQQPGQSLTLIATANQGSEATYESGFVIDKFPISRPNLTFSTLTVSNMSPEDSSIYLCSVEPGTGYGYTFGSGTRLTVV.

This clone occurred a few times. The chain joins TRBV9 to TRBJ1-1; D is unclear. The germline V gene has CDR1 SGDLS and CDR2 YYNGEE. Trimming left V 4 bases short and J 5 bases short, with 12 bases between. This CDR3 comprises 13 residues. The CDR3 sequence is CASSFASGTEAFF. The CDR3 DNA is TGTGCCAGCAGCTTTGCTTCGGGAACTGAAGCTTTCTTT. Complete variable domain (other parts from reference TRBV9 and TRBJ1-1): DSGVTQTPKHLITATGQRVTLRCSPRSGDLSVYWYQQSLDQGLQFLIQYYNGEERAKGNILERFSAQQFPDLHSELNLSSLELGDSALYFCASSFASGTEAFFGQGTRLTVV.

The chain combines TRBV19 with TRBJ2-3; TRBD1 is a possible D gene (6 bases). The V gene's germline CDR1 is LNHDA and CDR2 SQIVND (reference sequence). Between the trimmed V and J ends, which lost 3 bases and 4 bases, there was a span of 14 bases. This CDR3 spans 15 amino acids. The CDR3 sequence is CASSIEGKGADTQYF. In DNA, the CDR3 is TGTGCCAGTAGTATCGAGGGGAAGGGGGCAGATACGCAGTATTTT.

The chain combines TRBV1 with TRBJ2-1; the table names TRBD1, a call not compared with the DNA. TRBV1 is flagged as a pseudogene. The CDR3 runs 15 residues. Here the CDR3 reads CASSQDQQGANEQFF. The CDR3 DNA reads as TGCGCCAGCAGCCAAGATCAACAGGGGGCGAATGAGCAGTTCTTC.

This clone is labeled as medium-sized. The CDR3 DNA follows: TGTGCCAGCAGCCGAAGACAGGGTGTCGAAACCGGGGAGCTGTTTTTT. The encoded protein is CASSRRQGVETGELFF. This chain joins TRBV11-3 and TRBJ2-2, with TRBD1 identical over 7 bases. The V gene end was trimmed by 5 bases and the J gene end by 5 bases; junction bases not matched to a gene: 11. This CDR3 contains 16 residues. The germline V gene encodes CDR1 SGHNT and CDR2 YENEEA.

This clone was seen a few times. The chain combines TRBV6-8 with TRBJ1-1; 8 bases are a match to TRBD1. The CDR3 runs 15 residues. V shed 10 bases, J shed 0 bases, and the junction held 10 bases outside the gene matches. Per germline, CDR1 MNHGY and CDR2 SAAAGT. The CDR3 DNA reads TGTGCCATCACAACCGGACAGGGAATGAACACTGAAGCTTTCTTT. Translation gives CAITTGQGMNTEAFF.

This chain uses TRBV4-1 with TRBJ2-1; TRBD2 matches at 13 bases. This CDR3 spans 18 amino acids. Trimming cost V 0 bases and J 8 bases; bases outside gene matches: 10. The V gene's germline CDR1 is MGHRA and CDR2 YSYEKL. CDR3 nucleotides: TGCGCCAGCAGCCAAGATGGGTACGGGACTAGCGGGGCGGATGAGCAGTTCTTC. Amino acid sequence: CASSQDGYGTSGADEQFF.

This chain links TRBV14 with TRBJ2-3; TRBD1 matches at 7 bases. Germline V lookup: CDR1 SGHDN, CDR2 FVKESK. The CDR3 is 15 residues long. The ends lost 0 bases at V and 3 bases at J; junction bases unmatched: 3. This CDR3 reads CASSQEAQGTDTQYF. The DNA of the CDR3 is TGTGCCAGCAGCCAAGAGGCACAGGGGACAGATACGCAGTATTTT.

This chain joins TRBV19 and TRBJ1-4, with a possible D match to TRBD1 (5 bases). The CDR3 is 15 residues long. Per the germline V gene, CDR1 is LNHDA and CDR2 is SQIVND (reference sequence). The ends were cut back, 7 bases at V and 2 bases at J, with 14 bases in the middle. The CDR3 sequence is CASTSSGTTNEKLFF. The CDR3 bases are TGTGCCAGTACTTCCTCAGGGACTACTAATGAAAAACTGTTTTTT. The full variable domain, with the rest looked up from reference TRBV19 and TRBJ1-4, is DGGITQSPKYLFRKEGQNVTLSCEQNLNHDAMYWYRQDPGQGLRLIYYSQIVNDFQKGDIAEGYSVSREKKESFPLTVTSAQKNPTAFYLCASTSSGTTNEKLFFGSGTQLSVL.

In its sample, this clone was seen a few times. This rearrangement joins TRBV12-5 to TRBJ2-7; D may correspond to TRBD1 or TRBD2 (7 bases each). V was shortened by 1 base and J by 6 bases, with 13 bases between the two germline ends. Germline V gives CDR1 LGHNT, CDR2 FRNRAP. The CDR3 length is 14 residues. The CDR3 loop reads CASGLASRGGEQYF. DNA of the CDR3: TGTGCTAGTGGTTTGGCTTCCAGGGGGGGCGAGCAGTACTTC.

V and J are TRBV12-5 and TRBJ1-2; possibly TRBD1 for D (6 bases). V was pared by 0 bases and J by 4 bases, with 24 bases between. Per the germline V gene, CDR1 is LGHNT and CDR2 is FRNRAP. The CDR3 has 19 amino acids. The CDR3 nucleotides are TGTGCTAGTGGTTTGGTAGGGGGGCCCTCATCTCAGCAGGGCTATGGCTACACCTTC. Translated, it gives CASGLVGGPSSQQGYGYTF.

This clone was detected a few times. The rearrangement joins TRBV6-8 to TRBJ2-1; D is possibly TRBD2 (6 bases). Trimming took off 0 bases at V and 10 bases at J, with 13 bases between the two ends. CDR1 and CDR2 from the germline V gene are MNHGY and SAAAGT. There are 14 residues in the CDR3. This chain's CDR3 is CASSYSGLASEQFF. The CDR3 nucleotides read TGTGCCAGCAGTTACTCAGGGCTAGCGAGCGAGCAGTTCTTC.